This T cell receptor beta chain is drawn from a study of T-cell memory formation after mild COVID-19. Findings and caveats of the study: Clones that contracted clustered mainly in CM and EM if CD4+ and in EMRA if CD8+.

Germline CDR1 SQVTM, CDR2 ANQGSEA. V shed 5 bases and J shed 4 bases, with 6 bases lying between them. This CDR3 is built from 11 residues. TCRdb reprocessed the 5' RACE reads with MiXCR, giving one entry per CDR3 protein. The sample consists of roughly 110,000 distinct CDR3 sequences, approximately 15% of them appearing once. This clonotype appeared many times. Its antigen is unidentified. The sequence came from an adult woman who had mild COVID-19 (a few samples of this study predate the infection). Cell type and time point are not known. The sample was PBMCs or a T cell subset sorted from them (not recorded which). This chain links TRBV29-1 with TRBJ2-1; D is undetermined. CDR3 amino acids: CSVRGYNEQFF. DNA for the CDR3: TGCAGCGTTCGTGGATACAATGAGCAGTTCTTC.